The entry below describes one TCR beta chain. In the source study's methods: Reference gene primer amplification gave estimated nucleated cell counts. The table came from immunoSEQ multiplex PCR; TCRdb's copy has only in-frame clones and leaves some out. V, J and clone size are those of that table, while D and trimming were read from the DNA. The top ten hold around 5.8% of the sample, which has about 200,000 clones, 85% to 90% seen once. This specimen belongs to a study of blood T cell repertoires in COVID-19. V lost 3 bases to trimming and J lost 3 bases, with 12 bases between them. The CDR3 runs to 15 residues. Germline V CDR1 and CDR2: SQVTM, ANQGSEA.

J is TRBJ2-6 and V is TRBV29-1; TRBD1 is a possible D gene (6 bases). This TCR derives from a man aged 40-55 years with active or convalescent COVID-19. Sequenced: peripheral blood. CDR3 DNA: TGCAGCGTTGAGGCTTGGACAGATGGGGCCAACGTCCTGACTTTC. Protein product: CSVEAWTDGANVLTF.